This TCR beta chain comes out of a study of blood T cell repertoires in COVID-19. At the level of the study: The United States, Italy and Spain provided the acute and convalescent COVID-19 samples. T cells, B-cell-depleted T cells, or PBMCs supplied cDNA or gDNA.

Germline V CDR1 and CDR2: MGHRA, YSYEKL. The ends were cut back, 3 bases at V and 3 bases at J, with 12 bases in the middle. The CDR3 is 15 amino acids. Participants were placed into cohorts based on the clinical history they reported. Sequenced by immunoSEQ multiplex PCR; TCRdb stores in-frame clones only, minus some. The sample has about 400,000 clones, over 75% seen once; the top ten hold around 0.97%. This clonotype was obtained from a woman in her 30s with acute COVID-19. The sample comprised PBMCs or T cells enriched from blood (not recorded which). The chain combines TRBV4-1 with TRBJ1-5; the D gene is possibly TRBD1 (6 bases). CDR3 DNA sequence: TGCGCCAGCAGCCAGGCGGACAGCCCCAATCAGCCCCAGCATTTT. Protein: CASSQADSPNQPQHF.